This TCR beta chain stems from a study of shared clonotypes between healthy human individuals. Study-wide results and caveats: Researchers sampled blood only, noting tissue repertoires likely differ. Limitation of the genetic and exposure-history diversity represented came from the few donors.

TCRdb keeps only in-frame clones here, not all; method: immunoSEQ multiplex PCR. The table records over 1.4 million clones, roughly 97% of them present only once. To note about this clone: Its matching antigen is unknown.

Subsets obtained from CD4+ cells comprised CD45RA+ naive and CD45RA-negative memory cells. Sequenced input: naive CD4+ T cells sorted from blood. Subset noted: CD45RA+ positively selected. The source of this sequence is a man aged 25-40 years in good health.

In DNA, the CDR3 is TGTGCCAGCAGCTTAGACCCGGTATACGAGCAGTACTTC. As protein: CASSLDPVYEQYF. This chain connects TRBV11-3 to TRBJ2-7, with D hard to call. CDR1 SGHNT and CDR2 YENEEA come from the germline V gene. The V end lost 0 bases, the J end lost 4 bases, and 7 bases lay between the germline ends. There are 13 residues in the CDR3.